This T cell receptor beta chain was captured by sequencing in a study of cytotoxic CD8 clonotypes in ibrutinib-treated CLL. Study information: After a median of about six years, around 15 patients stayed remitted and approximately twelve progressed; responses had been partial in roughly 25 and complete in 2. Study-wide results and limits: Relative to age-matched healthy donors, clonality at baseline was higher, and it tracked circulating CD8+ T-cell counts.

The table lists this clone with a few counts. The antigen is not known. Germline V gene sequence: CDR1 ENHRY, CDR2 SYGVKD. The CDR3 contains 14 residues. Trimming removed 10 bases from V and 2 bases from J; junction bases left unmatched: 11. Only in-frame clones appear in the TCRdb table, and some are missing; sequencing was by immunoSEQ multiplex PCR. The sample lists some 170,000 clones; 88% were seen once. The source was PBMCs, collected at disease progression, from a patient treated with ibrutinib. The chain carries TRBV10-3 and TRBJ2-7; 7 bases align to TRBD2. The origin of this receptor is a human donor with chronic lymphocytic leukemia. CDR3 amino acids: CATRWGGDAYEQYF. CDR3 coding DNA: TGTGCCACCAGGTGGGGGGGGGATGCCTACGAGCAGTACTTC.